Below are 25 T cell receptor beta chains sequenced from a single sample in a study of blood T cell repertoires in COVID-19. The table came from immunoSEQ multiplex PCR; TCRdb's copy has only in-frame clones and leaves some out. The table includes 270,000 or so clones, around 84% detected once. The specimen sequenced was peripheral blood. The receptors come from a human donor with COVID-19, enrolled during active disease. The donor label of this sample is uncertain.

The table lists this clone with a few counts. The chain recombines TRBV2 with TRBJ1-4; D unclear. Per germline, CDR1 SNHLY and CDR2 FYNNEI. The CDR3 contains 17 residues. The germline V and J ends were trimmed by 2 bases and 0 bases, with 13 bases remaining between them. The CDR3 DNA follows: TGTGCCAGCAGTGAAATGAGCTCCTCCACAACTAATGAAAAACTGTTTTTT. Translating it yields CASSEMSSSTTNEKLFF.

The CDR3 DNA follows: TGTGCCAGCAGCACCCTATATCAGCCCCAGCATTTT. Amino acid sequence: CASSTLYQPQHF. The rearrangement links TRBV6-5 to TRBJ1-5; no clear D gene. The ends were cut back, 6 bases at V and 5 bases at J, with 8 bases in the middle. This CDR3 has 12 amino acids. Germline V gene lookup returns CDR1 MNHEY and CDR2 SVGAGI.

The rearrangement links TRBV15 to TRBJ1-2; D call uncertain. V was cut by 1 base and J by 0 bases, with 12 bases left in between. This CDR3 is 16 amino acids long. Germline-derived CDR1 and CDR2 are LNHNV and YYDKDF (reference sequence). The chain's CDR3 is CATSRGGSQSNYGYTF. The CDR3 coding sequence is TGTGCCACCAGCAGAGGAGGGTCCCAATCTAACTATGGCTACACCTTC.

This chain joins TRBV2 and TRBJ2-7, with a possible D match to TRBD2 (6 bases). Germline V CDR1 and CDR2: SNHLY, FYNNEI. There are 16 residues in the CDR3. The V gene lost 7 bases and the J gene lost 0 bases, with 19 bases spanning the gap. The CDR3 DNA sequence: TGTGCCAGCACCCGGGGGAGAGCGGTAGCCTCCTACGAGCAGTACTTC. This gives the protein CASTRGRAVASYEQYF.

J is TRBJ1-2 and V is TRBV7-9, with 7 positions matching TRBD1. With 5 bases clipped from V and 5 bases from J, the junction kept 8 bases outside the gene matches. The germline V gene has CDR1 SEHNR and CDR2 FQNEAQ (reference sequence). The CDR3 loop spans 14 amino acids. The CDR3 DNA follows: TGTGCCAGCAGCCGGAGCGAGGGGGCGTATGGCTACACCTTC. This sequence encodes CASSRSEGAYGYTF.

This sequence joins TRBV28 and TRBJ2-7; TRBD2 might be the D (6 bases). V lost 3 bases and J 6 bases, leaving 21 bases between the germline ends. The CDR3 is made up of 16 amino acids. Per germline, CDR1 MDHEN and CDR2 SYDVKM. The chain's CDR3 is CASSFDLSGGGTEQYF. The DNA for the CDR3 is TGTGCCAGCAGTTTCGATCTATCGGGTGGAGGGACCGAGCAGTACTTC.

The genes are TRBV28 and TRBJ1-6; D gene unclear. The CDR3 loop spans 13 amino acids. V was trimmed by 7 bases and J by 4 bases, leaving 8 bases between them. The germline V gene has CDR1 MDHEN and CDR2 SYDVKM. The CDR3 region is CASKSGYNSPLHF. For the CDR3, the DNA is TGTGCCAGCAAATCGGGGTATAATTCACCCCTCCACTTT.

This clone was counted once. This chain links TRBV6-6 with TRBJ1-6; D remains ambiguous. CDR3 length: 14 amino acids. Germline-derived CDR1 and CDR2 are MNHNY and SVGAGI (reference sequence). V was pared by 8 bases and J by 7 bases, with 15 bases between. CDR3 DNA: TGTGCCAGCGAAGTGGGAGCAGCAAATTCACCCCTCCACTTT. Translated, it gives CASEVGAANSPLHF.

The chain recombines TRBV7-9 with TRBJ2-7, with TRBD1 matching over 9 bases. V lost 4 bases and J lost 0; bases outside the gene matches: 10. The CDR3 consists of 17 residues. Germline CDR1 is SEHNR and CDR2 is FQNEAQ (reference sequence). The CDR3 here is CASSSLGTGSFSYEQYF. CDR3 DNA: TGTGCCAGCAGCTCACTCGGGACAGGGTCCTTCTCCTACGAGCAGTACTTC. The complete variable domain, with remaining parts taken from reference TRBV7-9 and TRBJ2-7, reads DTGVSQNPRHKITKRGQNVTFRCDPISEHNRLYWYRQTLGQGPEFLTYFQNEAQLEKSRLLSDRFSAERPKGSFSTLEIQRTEQGDSAMYLCASSSLGTGSFSYEQYFGPGTRLTVT.

The CDR3 bases are TGTGCCAGCAGTTCTCCCAAGAGCTACGAGCAGTACTTC. This translates into CASSSPKSYEQYF. This chain connects TRBV6-5 to TRBJ2-7; D remains unclear. V lost 4 bases and J lost 3, with 10 bases in between. Germline-derived CDR1 and CDR2 are MNHEY and SVGAGI. This CDR3 contains 13 residues.

The gene calls are TRBV7-6 and TRBJ1-2; TRBD1 is a possible D gene (5 bases). The germline V and J ends were trimmed by 1 base and 8 bases, with 14 bases remaining between them. CDR3 length: 14 amino acids. The germline V gene has CDR1 SGHVS and CDR2 FNYEAQ. The CDR3 region has the DNA TGTGCCAGCAGCTTAGGATCAGGGATAGGAGGCTACACCTTC. Amino acid sequence: CASSLGSGIGGYTF.

This clone was observed a few times. The V call is TRBV10-3, the J call TRBJ1-2; D possibly corresponds to TRBD1 (6 bases). There are 16 residues in the CDR3. Trimming took 3 bases from V and 9 from J, leaving 23 bases between them. Per the germline V gene, CDR1 is ENHRY and CDR2 is SYGVKD. Here the CDR3 reads CAISDSVDGGAACYTF. CDR3 nucleotide sequence: TGTGCCATCAGTGACTCTGTTGATGGGGGGGCAGCATGCTACACCTTC.

The J gene is TRBJ2-4, the V gene TRBV2, with 7 bases identical to TRBD1. Trimming cost V 6 bases and J 8 bases; bases outside gene matches: 10. This CDR3 comprises 14 residues. Per germline, CDR1 SNHLY and CDR2 FYNNEI. The CDR3 protein is CASSPDRARDIQYF. CDR3 nucleotides: TGTGCCAGCAGCCCCGACAGGGCTCGAGACATTCAGTACTTC.

This chain joins TRBV4-2 and TRBJ2-3, with 11 bases aligning to TRBD2. This CDR3 is built from 18 residues. Trimming removed 0 bases from V and 0 bases from J; junction bases left unmatched: 5. Per the germline V gene, CDR1 is LGHNA and CDR2 is YNFKEQ. The CDR3 region is CASSQDPLAGDSTDTQYF. The CDR3 DNA reads TGTGCCAGCAGCCAAGACCCACTAGCGGGAGATAGCACAGATACGCAGTATTTT.

This clone was counted a single time. V gene TRBV6-5 combines with J gene TRBJ2-7; weak D call: TRBD1 (5 bases). CDR1 is MNHEY and CDR2 is SVGAGI in the germline V gene. The CDR3 loop spans 14 amino acids. V lost 6 bases, J lost 2 bases, and 14 bases lay in between. The CDR3 region is CASRASSRAYEQYF. The DNA of the CDR3 is TGTGCCAGCAGGGCTTCGTCCAGGGCCTACGAGCAGTACTTC.

This clone was recorded once. This rearrangement joins TRBV27 to TRBJ1-4; D remains ambiguous. The ends were cut back, 10 bases at V and 4 bases at J, with 16 bases in the middle. The length of the CDR3 is 14 residues. Germline lookup yields CDR1 MNHEY and CDR2 SMNVEV (reference sequence). The CDR3 protein is CATKLGLYNEKLFF. Here the CDR3 DNA reads TGTGCCACGAAACTTGGACTGTATAATGAAAAACTGTTTTTT.

The V and J genes are TRBV19 and TRBJ2-7; 12 nucleotides agree with TRBD1. J lost 5 bases, V lost 1 base, and 6 bases had no gene match. CDR1 LNHDA and CDR2 SQIVND come from the germline V gene (reference sequence). This CDR3 has 16 residues. CDR3 in amino acids: CASSIAGQGAFDEQYF. CDR3 in DNA: TGTGCCAGTAGTATAGCGGGACAGGGGGCTTTCGACGAGCAGTACTTC.

The chain uses TRBV7-2 and TRBJ1-5, with a tentative D call TRBD1 (5 bases). This CDR3 has 13 amino acids. Trimming pared 4 bases from V and 4 bases from J, leaving 8 bases between. Germline lookup yields CDR1 SGHTA and CDR2 FQGNSA. The CDR3: CASSWRGNQPQHF. Written as DNA, the CDR3 is TGTGCCAGCAGCTGGAGGGGTAATCAGCCCCAGCATTTT. Using reference TRBV7-2 and TRBJ1-5 for the parts outside the CDR3, the full variable domain is GAGVSQSPSNKVTEKGKDVELRCDPISGHTALYWYRQSLGQGLEFLIYFQGNSAPDKSGLPSDRFSAERTGGSVSTLTIQRTQQEDSAVYLCASSWRGNQPQHFGDGTRLSIL.

DNA of the CDR3: TGTGCCAGCCGTGACAGGGGGAATTACACTGAAGCTTTCTTT. Residues: CASRDRGNYTEAFF. V is TRBV19 and J is TRBJ1-1; 9 nucleotides match TRBD1. V shed 9 bases, J shed 3 bases, and the junction held 8 bases outside the gene matches. The CDR3 loop spans 14 amino acids. Germline V lookup: CDR1 LNHDA, CDR2 SQIVND (reference sequence). The entire variable domain, with the rest obtained from reference TRBV19 and TRBJ1-1, is as follows: DGGITQSPKYLFRKEGQNVTLSCEQNLNHDAMYWYRQDPGQGLRLIYYSQIVNDFQKGDIAEGYSVSREKKESFPLTVTSAQKNPTAFYLCASRDRGNYTEAFFGQGTRLTVV.

This rearrangement joins TRBV5-4 to TRBJ1-2, with no clear D. The CDR3 spans 14 residues. Trimming left V 0 bases short and J 7 bases short, with 13 bases between. Germline lookup yields CDR1 SGHNT and CDR2 YYREEE (reference sequence). CDR3 nucleotide sequence: TGTGCCAGCAGCTTGGATTGGGCTGAGAGTGGCTACACCTTC. Its protein is CASSLDWAESGYTF.

V and J are TRBV2 and TRBJ2-3; 7 bases map to TRBD2. Germline values: CDR1 SNHLY, CDR2 FYNNEI. V was clipped by 4 bases and J by 4 bases; unmatched bases: 5. The CDR3 has 14 amino acids. CDR3 amino acids: CASSAGRAADTQYF. CDR3 coding DNA: TGTGCCAGCAGTGCAGGGAGGGCCGCAGATACGCAGTATTTT.

This clone was counted once. The DNA of the CDR3 is TGTGCCAGCAGCTTATTGTCGCTAGCGCAATACAATGAGCAGTTCTTC. Amino acid sequence: CASSLLSLAQYNEQFF. This sequence joins TRBV7-8 and TRBJ2-1; D possibly corresponds to TRBD2 (6 bases). Germline V CDR1 and CDR2: SGHVS, FQNEAQ. V was shortened by 2 bases and J by 4 bases, with 15 bases between the two germline ends. This CDR3 comprises 16 residues. Full variable domain (remainder filled in from reference TRBV7-8 and TRBJ2-1): GAGVSQSPRYKVAKRGQDVALRCDPISGHVSLFWYQQALGQGPEFLTYFQNEAQLDKSGLPSDRFFAERPEGSVSTLKIQRTQQEDSAVYLCASSLLSLAQYNEQFFGPGTRLTVL.

This chain connects TRBV28 to TRBJ2-7; the match to TRBD1 covers 8 bases. The germline V gene has CDR1 MDHEN and CDR2 SYDVKM. The J segment lost 5 bases and the V segment lost 7 bases, leaving 13 bases of the junction unmatched. This CDR3 spans 15 amino acids. The DNA of the CDR3 is TGTGCCAGCACATCACTGTCAGGGGGCGCGGACGAGCAGTACTTC. Residues: CASTSLSGGADEQYF.

The chain recombines TRBV4-3 with TRBJ1-2, with D possibly being TRBD1 (6 bases). Germline CDR1 LGHNA, CDR2 YSLEER. CDR3 length equals 13 residues. Trimming removed 0 bases at V and 6 bases at J, with 8 bases between. CDR3 sequence reads: CASSQDPGDGYTF. CDR3 in DNA: TGCGCCAGCAGCCAAGACCCAGGGGATGGCTACACCTTC.

The genes are TRBV19 and TRBJ2-7, with TRBD1 identical over 11 bases. Germline V gives CDR1 LNHDA, CDR2 SQIVND (reference sequence). The CDR3 has 15 amino acids. V lost 6 bases, J lost 3 bases, and 7 bases stayed unmatched. The CDR3: CASSVGTGGIYEQYF. The CDR3 DNA reads TGTGCCAGTAGCGTCGGGACAGGGGGGATCTACGAGCAGTACTTC.